A single sample is the source of the 17 T cell receptor beta chains below, sequenced in a study of T cells in Graves' hyperthyroidism and ophthalmopathy. From RNA transcripts, TCR beta CDR3 regions were amplified. The HTBI primer set served for first-round RT-PCR of the TCR CDR3. TCRdb reanalysed the multiplex PCR reads using MiXCR and keeps one entry per CDR3 protein. The sample lists about 610,000 distinct CDR3 sequences; 16% were seen once. Sequencing used blood. Receptors were obtained from a woman aged 35 to 49 with Graves' ophthalmopathy.

Concerning this clonotype itself: This sequence may be a read error, since a much larger clone differs from it by one base. Written as DNA, the CDR3 is TGTGCCAGCAGGGGAGGAAAATACACTGAAGCTTTCTTT. Its translation is CASRGGKYTEAFF. The genes are TRBV6-1 and TRBJ1-1, with D hard to call. Germline V CDR1 and CDR2: MNHNS, SASEGT. V was trimmed by 6 bases and J by 3 bases, leaving 11 bases between them. The CDR3 is 13 residues long.

This clonotype was seen more than once but under ten times. The V gene is TRBV28, the J gene TRBJ2-1, with 9 bases identical to TRBD2. The germline V gene has CDR1 MDHEN and CDR2 SYDVKM. There are 17 residues in the CDR3. V was pared by 6 bases and J by 7 bases, with 16 bases of the junction left unmatched. The CDR3 is CASRPPMRGGKRNEQFF. The CDR3 nucleotides read TGTGCCAGCAGACCCCCAATGCGGGGGGGGAAGCGAAATGAGCAGTTCTTC.

The gene calls are TRBV5-1 and TRBJ2-7; TRBD1 is a possible D gene (6 bases). The CDR3 sequence is 13 residues long. Germline V CDR1 and CDR2: SGHRS, YFSETQ. V was clipped by 2 bases and J by 7 bases, with 13 bases between them. The CDR3 region has the DNA TGCGCCAGCAGCTTAGGACAGACGGGGGAGCAGTACTTC. As protein: CASSLGQTGEQYF.

The chain joins TRBV12-3 or TRBV12-4 to TRBJ1-4; D is perhaps TRBD1 (6 bases). The CDR3 extends over 15 amino acids. The V gene lost 6 bases and the J gene lost 5 bases, with 16 bases spanning the gap. CDR3 coding DNA: TGTGCCAGCAGCCCTGCGGGGGGCAAGAATGAAAAACTGTTTTTT. Its translation: CASSPAGGKNEKLFF.

The chain carries TRBV20-1 and TRBJ1-1, with a possible D match to TRBD1 (5 bases). CDR1 is DFQATT, CDR2 SNEGSKA, per germline (reference sequence). The CDR3 has 13 amino acids. Trimming shortened V by 0 bases and J by 11 bases, and 16 bases separated the two germline ends. The CDR3 DNA is TGCAGTGCTAGAGATGATAAGGGTAAGGGGGCTTTCTTT. Translated, it gives CSARDDKGKGAFF.

This clonotype was found many times. The V gene is TRBV5-6, the J gene TRBJ2-7; 10 nucleotides agree with TRBD1. V was clipped by 4 bases and J by 2 bases; unmatched bases: 3. CDR3 length equals 14 residues. Germline CDR1 SGHDT, CDR2 YYEEEE. The CDR3 DNA sequence: TGTGCCAGCAGCATAGGACAGGGGGCCTACGAGCAGTACTTC. Protein product: CASSIGQGAYEQYF.

In its sample, this clonotype was seen many times. This rearrangement joins TRBV28 to TRBJ1-2, with a tentative D call TRBD1 (5 bases). Germline CDR1 reads MDHEN; CDR2 reads SYDVKM. Between the trimmed V and J ends, which lost 2 bases and 5 bases, there was a span of 9 bases. The CDR3 is 13 residues long. In DNA, the CDR3 is TGTGCCAGCAGTTTAATGGGGGGATATGGCTACACCTTC. Amino acid sequence: CASSLMGGYGYTF.

The chain recombines TRBV7-9 with TRBJ2-7, with D perhaps TRBD2 (7 bases). CDR1 and CDR2 (germline): SEHNR, FQNEAQ (reference sequence). V was clipped by 10 bases and J by 2 bases, with 18 bases between them. The CDR3 spans 14 residues. The CDR3 DNA reads as TGTGCCATCCAGAGGGGGGGGTCCGCCTACGAGCAGTACTTC. Its translation is CAIQRGGSAYEQYF.

This sequence joins TRBV20-1 and TRBJ2-2; TRBD2 matches 10 bases. V was clipped by 6 bases and J by 3 bases; unmatched bases: 7. The CDR3 has 15 residues. CDR1 DFQATT and CDR2 SNEGSKA come from the germline V gene (reference sequence). The CDR3 nucleotides are TGCAGTGCAAAAAAGCTAGCGGGAGACACCGGGGAGCTGTTTTTT. Translated: CSAKKLAGDTGELFF.

Ten or more counts support this clonotype. The chain recombines TRBV6-5 with TRBJ1-2; TRBD1 might be the D (6 bases). The germline CDR1 and CDR2 sequences are MNHEY and SVGAGI. V was trimmed by 0 bases and J by 6 bases, leaving 11 bases between them. This CDR3 region has 14 residues. This chain's CDR3 is CASSYSGGYDGYTF. The DNA of the CDR3 is TGTGCCAGCAGTTACTCAGGGGGTTACGATGGCTACACCTTC.

The chain carries TRBV9 and TRBJ1-5; D is unclear. Germline CDR1 reads SGDLS; CDR2 reads YYNGEE. This CDR3 contains 14 residues. Deletions cut 3 bases from V and 7 bases from J, with 14 bases between. CDR3 coding DNA: TGTGCCAGCAGCGCCGAGGCGGGTATACAGCCCCAGCATTTT. Encoded protein: CASSAEAGIQPQHF. Filled out from reference TRBV9 and TRBJ1-5, the complete variable domain reads DSGVTQTPKHLITATGQRVTLRCSPRSGDLSVYWYQQSLDQGLQFLIQYYNGEERAKGNILERFSAQQFPDLHSELNLSSLELGDSALYFCASSAEAGIQPQHFGDGTRLSIL.

This clonotype was seen a few times. The chain carries TRBV6-5 and TRBJ1-3, with TRBD1 identical over 8 bases. The CDR3 extends over 15 amino acids. V shed 5 bases, J shed 4 bases, and the junction held 7 bases outside the gene matches. Germline CDR1 and CDR2: MNHEY and SVGAGI. CDR3 sequence: CASSNYQGAGNTIYF. Here the CDR3 DNA reads TGTGCCAGCAGTAACTATCAGGGGGCAGGAAACACCATATATTTT.

This chain links TRBV12-3 or TRBV12-4 with TRBJ2-2, with 12 bases fitting TRBD2. The CDR3 is 17 amino acids. V was pared by 6 bases and J by 2 bases, with 7 bases of the junction left unmatched. The CDR3 loop is CASSGLAGSPNTGELFF. The CDR3 DNA sequence: TGTGCCAGCAGCGGACTAGCGGGAAGCCCTAACACCGGGGAGCTGTTTTTT.

In its sample, this clonotype was seen many times. The chain carries TRBV6-1 and TRBJ1-6; the D is unclear. Germline V CDR1 and CDR2: MNHNS, SASEGT. Trimming pared 7 bases from V and 0 bases from J, leaving 10 bases between. The CDR3 runs to 15 residues. CDR3 in amino acids: CASTYRDSYNSPLHF. The CDR3 DNA sequence: TGTGCCAGCACCTACCGGGACTCCTATAATTCACCCCTCCACTTT.

This chain uses TRBV5-6 with TRBJ1-5; tentatively, D is TRBD1 (5 bases). Trimming stripped 2 bases from V and 0 bases from J, with 18 bases between. CDR3 length: 18 amino acids. Germline CDR1 reads SGHDT; CDR2 reads YYEEEE. This CDR3 is CASSFYVGTAFSNQPQHF. In nucleotides, the CDR3 is TGTGCCAGCAGCTTCTACGTGGGGACGGCCTTTAGCAATCAGCCCCAGCATTTT. The full variable domain, completed using reference TRBV5-6 and TRBJ1-5, is DAGVTQSPTHLIKTRGQQVTLRCSPKSGHDTVSWYQQALGQGPQFIFQYYEEEERQRGNFPDRFSGHQFPNYSSELNVNALLLGDSALYLCASSFYVGTAFSNQPQHFGDGTRLSIL.

The sample holds many counts of this clonotype. The chain carries TRBV2 and TRBJ2-1; D might be TRBD1 (6 bases). This CDR3 has 15 residues. Germline V CDR1 and CDR2: SNHLY, FYNNEI. Deletions cut 8 bases from V and 2 bases from J, with 16 bases between. Here the CDR3 DNA reads TGTGCCAGCCAGGGGATGGACAGACCCTACAATGAGCAGTTCTTC. This sequence encodes CASQGMDRPYNEQFF.

There are many counts of this clonotype. The rearrangement joins TRBV11-3 to TRBJ2-5, with 7 bases lining up with TRBD2. V lost 5 bases, J lost 4 bases, and 7 bases stayed unmatched. Germline loops: CDR1 SGHNT, CDR2 YENEEA. This CDR3 has 14 amino acids. The chain's CDR3 is CASSASGAGETQYF. The CDR3 nucleotides read TGTGCCAGCAGCGCCAGCGGGGCGGGAGAGACCCAGTACTTC.